These 30 T cell receptor beta chains originate from one sample sequenced in a study of blood T cells in healthy people across ages. Alongside a J-beta primer mix, a sample-barcoded 5' primer served in a second PCR lasting about 7 to 11 cycles. A single record per CDR3 protein comes from TCRdb applying MiXCR to the 5' RACE reads. The sample has around 1.5 million distinct CDR3 sequences, around 39% seen once. Sequenced material: blood. These receptors were collected from a woman in her late teens or twenties in good health.

The table lists this clonotype with a count of one. Compared with germline, one end of the junction differs, possibly owing to a read error. The CDR3 region is CASSVGAGGPTDTQYF. The CDR3, as DNA: TGTGCCAGTAGCGTCGGGGCGGGGGGGCCAACAGATACGCAGTATTTT. The rearrangement links TRBV9 to TRBJ2-3; the match to TRBD2 covers 9 bases. This CDR3 comprises 16 residues. Germline CDR1 is SGDLS and CDR2 is YYNGEE.

This chain links TRBV20-1 with TRBJ2-5; D gene uncertain. The CDR3 covers 12 residues. Germline CDR1 DFQATT, CDR2 SNEGSKA (reference sequence). V was trimmed by 1 base and J by 5 bases, leaving 8 bases between them. The chain's CDR3 is CSARVGSETQYF. The CDR3 DNA sequence: TGCAGTGCTAGAGTGGGGTCGGAGACCCAGTACTTC.

J is TRBJ1-6 and V is TRBV6-1; 7 nucleotides align to TRBD1. The germline V gene encodes CDR1 MNHNS and CDR2 SASEGT. J gave up 7 bases and V 7 bases, and 10 bases lay outside the gene matches. The CDR3 is 15 residues long. CDR3 nucleotide sequence: TGTGCCAGCATCAAGGACAGGACCCCAAATTCACCCCTCCACTTT. This gives the protein CASIKDRTPNSPLHF.

The chain carries TRBV18 and TRBJ1-6, with 7 bases identical to TRBD1. This CDR3 spans 15 amino acids. V lost 3 bases to trimming and J lost 8 bases; unmatched junction nucleotides: 7. Per the germline V gene, CDR1 is KGHSH and CDR2 is LQKENI. DNA for the CDR3: TGTGCCAGCTCACCGTCCACAGGGGTGGATTCACCCCTCCACTTT. This gives the protein CASSPSTGVDSPLHF.

This chain connects TRBV6-1 to TRBJ2-7, with 14 bases matching TRBD2. The end of the DNA fits TRBJ2-5 better, so the J call may be wrong. The germline V gene has CDR1 MNHNS and CDR2 SASEGT. The CDR3 totals 16 residues. The CDR3 sequence: CASSEQGLAGEETQYF. The DNA for the CDR3 is TGTGCCAGCAGTGAACAGGGACTAGCGGGAGAAGAGACCCAGTACTTC.

V and J are TRBV12-3 or TRBV12-4 and TRBJ2-7, with a tentative D call TRBD1 (6 bases). The length of the CDR3 is 16 residues. Deletions cut 1 base from V and 5 bases from J, with 18 bases between. CDR3 in amino acids: CASSLGAGVGFHEQYF. CDR3 sequence (DNA): TGTGCCAGCAGTTTAGGAGCAGGGGTGGGCTTCCACGAGCAGTACTTC.

The V and J genes are TRBV6-6 and TRBJ2-7; TRBD1 matches at 7 bases. J lost 4 bases, V lost 6 bases, and 6 bases had no gene match. CDR3 length: 13 amino acids. Germline V lookup: CDR1 MNHNY, CDR2 SVGAGI (reference sequence). CDR3 nucleotides: TGTGCCAGCAGAAGGGACAGCGCGTACGAGCAGTACTTC. Residues: CASRRDSAYEQYF.

This clonotype has only one observation. The V gene is TRBV3-1, the J gene TRBJ2-4; 14 bases align to TRBD2. The assigned J gene may be wrong: the sequence end matches TRBJ2-7 better. Looked up from germline, CDR1 is LGHDT and CDR2 is YNNKEL (reference sequence). The CDR3 consists of 16 residues. The CDR3 DNA follows: TGTGCCAGCAGCCGAGGGACTAGCGGGAGATCCTACGAGCAGTACTTC. This codes for CASSRGTSGRSYEQYF.

In this sample, this clonotype turned up a few times. V usage is TRBV27 and J usage is TRBJ1-2; TRBD1 might be the D (5 bases). There are 14 residues in the CDR3. Germline V gene lookup returns CDR1 MNHEY and CDR2 SMNVEV (reference sequence). Trimming took 8 bases from V and 3 from J, leaving 16 bases between them. The CDR3 region is CASRNQGYHYGYTF. CDR3 sequence (DNA): TGTGCCAGCCGCAATCAGGGATATCACTATGGCTACACCTTC.

On this clonotype: A read error may account for a junction end that differs from germline. The rearrangement uses TRBV15 and TRBJ1-2, with 9 bases that match TRBD1. This CDR3 contains 15 residues. From germline, CDR1 is LNHNV and CDR2 YYDKDF (reference sequence). The DNA for the CDR3 is TGTGCCACCAGCGGAGAGACAGGGGGTAACTATGGCTACACCTTC. This encodes CATSGETGGNYGYTF.

This clonotype occurred once. V usage is TRBV27 and J usage is TRBJ2-6; no firm D call. Germline V gene lookup returns CDR1 MNHEY and CDR2 SMNVEV (reference sequence). This CDR3 is 17 amino acids long. Trimming took off 3 bases at V and 0 bases at J, with 12 bases between the two ends. The DNA of the CDR3 is TGTGCCAGCAGTTTTTTACGACCGTTCTCTGGGGCCAACGTCCTGACTTTC. Protein sequence: CASSFLRPFSGANVLTF.

J is TRBJ2-1 and V is TRBV24-1; 7 nucleotides match TRBD2. The ends lost 5 bases at V and 6 bases at J; junction bases unmatched: 3. The CDR3 totals 13 residues. Germline V gene sequence: CDR1 KGHDR, CDR2 SFDVKD. The CDR3 protein is CATSAGLVNEQFF. The CDR3 coding sequence is TGTGCCACCAGTGCCGGACTAGTCAATGAGCAGTTCTTC.

This clonotype showed up just a few times. The chain uses TRBV10-3 and TRBJ2-3; no clear D gene. The CDR3 is 13 residues long. The V end was cut by 4 bases, the J end by 4 bases, with 9 bases between. Germline CDR1 is ENHRY and CDR2 is SYGVKD. CDR3 region: CAISGISADTQYF. The CDR3 bases are TGTGCCATCAGTGGCATCTCCGCAGATACGCAGTATTTT.

The chain recombines TRBV27 with TRBJ1-2, with TRBD1 matching 10 bases. Germline V gives CDR1 MNHEY, CDR2 SMNVEV (reference sequence). Trimming removed 0 bases from V and 5 bases from J; junction bases left unmatched: 3. There are 15 residues in the CDR3. The CDR3 loop reads CASSLSGTGVYGYTF. The CDR3 DNA sequence: TGTGCCAGCAGTTTATCCGGGACAGGGGTTTATGGCTACACCTTC.

The CDR3 is CASRRLAGGGEQFF. The CDR3 coding sequence is TGCGCCAGCAGGCGTCTAGCGGGAGGAGGGGAGCAGTTCTTC. The chain has TRBV5-1 and TRBJ2-1, with 11 bases aligning to TRBD2. The J segment lost 10 bases and the V segment lost 5 bases, leaving 8 bases of the junction unmatched. Germline CDR1 and CDR2: SGHRS and YFSETQ. The CDR3 is made up of 14 amino acids.

The chain recombines TRBV18 with TRBJ1-5; 8 bases fit TRBD1. V was pared by 5 bases and J by 5 bases, with 5 bases of the junction left unmatched. Germline assignment: CDR1 KGHSH and CDR2 LQKENI. The CDR3 totals 14 residues. In DNA form, the CDR3 reads TGTGCCAGCTCAGGGTCAGGGGGCGATCAGCCCCAGCATTTT. Its translation is CASSGSGGDQPQHF.

In its sample, this clonotype was seen a few times. The rearrangement uses TRBV4-1 and TRBJ2-1; no firm D call. Germline V gene lookup returns CDR1 MGHRA and CDR2 YSYEKL. CDR3 length equals 17 residues. The V end was cut by 0 bases, the J end by 6 bases, with 18 bases between. CDR3 DNA: TGCGCCAGCAGCCAAGAGAACCAGCGAGAGAGACCCAATGAGCAGTTCTTC. Translation gives CASSQENQRERPNEQFF.

This clonotype came up many times. The V and J genes are TRBV29-1 and TRBJ1-6; 7 bases are a match to TRBD1. Trimming took 7 bases from V and 7 from J; bases not matched to a gene: 7. There are 13 residues in the CDR3. The germline gives CDR1 SQVTM, CDR2 ANQGSEA. In DNA form, the CDR3 reads TGCAGCGCCGCCGGGACAGAAAATTCACCCCTCCACTTT. Protein sequence: CSAAGTENSPLHF.

The chain couples TRBV9 to TRBJ2-7; no reliable D call. Germline V gene lookup returns CDR1 SGDLS and CDR2 YYNGEE. There are 12 residues in the CDR3. The V and J ends lost 2 bases and 6 bases respectively, with 9 bases between them. The CDR3 DNA reads as TGTGCCAGCAGCGTCAATTCGGGCGAGCAGTACTTC. Its translation is CASSVNSGEQYF.

This clonotype appeared a few times. V usage is TRBV7-2 and J usage is TRBJ1-1; 7 nucleotides match TRBD1. Germline trimming cut 4 bases from V and 6 bases from J; bases unmatched to any gene: 8. Per germline, CDR1 SGHTA and CDR2 FQGNSA. The CDR3 sequence is 14 residues long. CDR3 sequence: CASSYLDRWAEAFF. As DNA, the CDR3 is TGTGCCAGCAGCTACTTGGACAGGTGGGCTGAAGCTTTCTTT.

This clonotype came up once. J is TRBJ2-7 and V is TRBV6-1, with a weak D call TRBD2 (6 bases). V lost 3 bases and J 2 bases, leaving 11 bases between the germline ends. CDR3 length: 14 amino acids. Germline CDR1 reads MNHNS; CDR2 reads SASEGT. CDR3 residues: CASSESLAPYEQYF. In nucleotides, the CDR3 is TGTGCCAGCAGTGAGTCCCTAGCGCCCTACGAGCAGTACTTC.

J is TRBJ1-5 and V is TRBV20-1; a weak D match, TRBD1 (5 bases). The CDR3 runs to 16 residues. Germline-derived CDR1 and CDR2 are DFQATT and SNEGSKA (reference sequence). Trimming took off 3 bases at V and 0 bases at J, with 15 bases between the two ends. The CDR3 region is CSASVGTAYSNQPQHF. The CDR3 DNA follows: TGCAGTGCTAGTGTGGGGACGGCTTATAGCAATCAGCCCCAGCATTTT.

The table lists this clonotype with a few counts. The gene calls are TRBV25-1 and TRBJ2-1; 9 nucleotides agree with TRBD2. CDR1 is MGHDK, CDR2 SYGVNS, per germline. The CDR3 runs to 18 residues. J gave up 7 bases and V 0 bases, and 13 bases lay outside the gene matches. Here the CDR3 DNA reads TGTGCCAGCAGTGAATACTTTAGCGGGAGTCGGGTGGGGAATGAGCAGTTCTTC. Amino acids: CASSEYFSGSRVGNEQFF.

This clonotype was seen a handful of times. This chain joins TRBV12-3 or TRBV12-4 and TRBJ2-1; D remains ambiguous. This CDR3 has 17 residues. The V gene lost 6 bases and the J gene lost 0 bases, with 18 bases spanning the gap. The CDR3 reads CASRVGAGRSSYNEQFF. As DNA, the CDR3 is TGTGCCAGCAGGGTAGGAGCCGGGCGGAGCTCCTACAATGAGCAGTTCTTC.

The chain is built from TRBV6-5 and TRBJ1-1, with a possible D match to TRBD1 (5 bases). The CDR3 consists of 15 residues. The germline gives CDR1 MNHEY, CDR2 SVGAGI. The germline V and J ends were trimmed by 4 bases and 5 bases, with 17 bases remaining between them. Here the CDR3 reads CASSSPGGGRTEAFF. CDR3 sequence (DNA): TGTGCCAGCAGTTCCCCTGGGGGAGGGAGGACTGAAGCTTTCTTT.

This clonotype was seen many times. CDR3 residues: CSVRGTASYNEQFF. CDR3 nucleotides: TGCAGCGTCAGAGGGACAGCCTCCTACAATGAGCAGTTCTTC. The V and J genes are TRBV29-1 and TRBJ2-1; 7 bases align to TRBD1. The V gene end was trimmed by 6 bases and the J gene end by 0 bases; junction bases not matched to a gene: 5. CDR3 length equals 14 residues. Germline CDR1 SQVTM, CDR2 ANQGSEA.

The chain is built from TRBV7-9 and TRBJ1-3; D remains ambiguous. This CDR3 is built from 12 residues. V was clipped by 7 bases and J by 7 bases, with 11 bases between them. The V gene's germline CDR1 is SEHNR and CDR2 FQNEAQ (reference sequence). The CDR3: CASTSVDNTIYF. DNA for the CDR3: TGTGCCAGCACCTCCGTGGATAACACCATATATTTT.

The CDR3 region is CASSDQSAGNQETQYF. CDR3 in DNA: TGTGCCAGCAGTGATCAGAGTGCAGGGAATCAAGAGACCCAGTACTTC. The chain recombines TRBV2 with TRBJ2-5; maybe TRBD1 (5 bases). The V gene's germline CDR1 is SNHLY and CDR2 FYNNEI. The V gene lost 3 bases and the J gene lost 2 bases, with 16 bases spanning the gap. This CDR3 has 16 amino acids.

The CDR3 coding sequence is TGTGCCAGCAGCTCTGGGACAGGGACACCTTATTCACCCCTCCACTTT. It is translated as CASSSGTGTPYSPLHF. This chain links TRBV7-9 with TRBJ1-6; 9 bases agree with TRBD1. CDR3 length equals 16 residues. The junction had 9 bases not matched to a gene; V was cut back by 4 bases and J by 8 bases. CDR1 SEHNR and CDR2 FQNEAQ come from the germline V gene (reference sequence).

This clonotype was counted a few times. This sequence joins TRBV7-8 and TRBJ1-2, with 10 bases matching TRBD1. The CDR3 is 14 residues long. Germline V gene lookup returns CDR1 SGHVS and CDR2 FQNEAQ. With 3 bases clipped from V and 7 bases from J, the junction kept 5 bases outside the gene matches. The CDR3 coding sequence is TGTGCCAGCAGCTTGGGGACAGGGGAATCTGGCTACACCTTC. This translates into CASSLGTGESGYTF.